The following is a TCR beta chain sequence with its context. Assay used: immunoSEQ multiplex PCR; TCRdb lists only in-frame clones, some missing. Here the sample spans roughly 27,000 clones, approximately 90% being singletons. This sample is drawn from a study of control samples from healthy donors and cancer patients. The CDR3 runs to 14 residues. From germline, CDR1 is LNHDA and CDR2 SQIVND (reference sequence). V was shortened by 3 bases and J by 2 bases, with 11 bases between the two germline ends. The sequence was collected from a man aged 50 to 60 with lung cancer. Sequences were obtained from PBMCs. The chain has TRBV19 and TRBJ2-7; D is uncertain. CDR3 in amino acids: CASSIVGNTYEQYF. The CDR3 DNA sequence: TGTGCCAGTAGTATCGTAGGGAATACCTACGAGCAGTACTTC. The whole variable domain, remainder taken from reference TRBV19 and TRBJ2-7, is DGGITQSPKYLFRKEGQNVTLSCEQNLNHDAMYWYRQDPGQGLRLIYYSQIVNDFQKGDIAEGYSVSREKKESFPLTVTSAQKNPTAFYLCASSIVGNTYEQYFGPGTRLTVT.